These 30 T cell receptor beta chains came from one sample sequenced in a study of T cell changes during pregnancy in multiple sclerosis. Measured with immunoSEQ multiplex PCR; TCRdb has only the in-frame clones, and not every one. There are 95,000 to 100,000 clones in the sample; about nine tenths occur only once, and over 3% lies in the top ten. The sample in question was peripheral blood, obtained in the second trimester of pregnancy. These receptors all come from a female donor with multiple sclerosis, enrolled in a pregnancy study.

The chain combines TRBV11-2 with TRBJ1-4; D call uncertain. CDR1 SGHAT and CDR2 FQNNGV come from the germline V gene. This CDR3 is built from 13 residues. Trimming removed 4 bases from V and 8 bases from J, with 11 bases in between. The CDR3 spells CASSSPGEEKLFF. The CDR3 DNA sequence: TGTGCCAGCAGCTCACCGGGAGAGGAAAAACTGTTTTTT.

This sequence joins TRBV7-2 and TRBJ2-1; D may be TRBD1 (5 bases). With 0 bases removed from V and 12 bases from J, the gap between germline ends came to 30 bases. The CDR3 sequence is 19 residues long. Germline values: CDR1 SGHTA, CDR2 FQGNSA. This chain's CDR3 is CASSLATPWTKLNRYRQFF. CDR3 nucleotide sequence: TGTGCCAGCAGCTTAGCGACCCCATGGACCAAACTCAACAGGTATCGGCAGTTCTTC.

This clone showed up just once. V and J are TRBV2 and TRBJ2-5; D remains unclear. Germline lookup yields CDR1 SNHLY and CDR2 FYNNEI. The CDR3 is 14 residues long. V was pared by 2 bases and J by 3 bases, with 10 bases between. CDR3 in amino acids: CASSETARKETQYF. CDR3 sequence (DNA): TGTGCCAGCAGTGAAACGGCTAGAAAAGAGACCCAGTACTTC.

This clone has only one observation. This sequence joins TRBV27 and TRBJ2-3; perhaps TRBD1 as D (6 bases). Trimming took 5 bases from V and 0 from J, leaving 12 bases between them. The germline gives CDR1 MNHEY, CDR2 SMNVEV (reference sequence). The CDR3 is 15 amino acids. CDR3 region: CASSVPGASTDTQYF. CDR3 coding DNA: TGTGCCAGCAGTGTCCCAGGGGCTAGCACAGATACGCAGTATTTT.

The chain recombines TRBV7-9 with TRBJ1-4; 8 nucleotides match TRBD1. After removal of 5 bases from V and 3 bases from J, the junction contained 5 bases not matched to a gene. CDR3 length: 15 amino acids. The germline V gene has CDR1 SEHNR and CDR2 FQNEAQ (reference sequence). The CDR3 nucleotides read TGTGCCAGCAGCCCAACGGGACAGGCTAATGAAAAACTGTTTTTT. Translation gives CASSPTGQANEKLFF.

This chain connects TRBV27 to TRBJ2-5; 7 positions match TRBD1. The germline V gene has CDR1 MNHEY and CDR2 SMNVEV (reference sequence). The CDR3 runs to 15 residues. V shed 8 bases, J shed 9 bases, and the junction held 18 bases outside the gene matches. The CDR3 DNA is TGTGCCAGCTGCCCCCGACAGGGCGATAGGGAGTCCCAGTACTTC. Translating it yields CASCPRQGDRESQYF.

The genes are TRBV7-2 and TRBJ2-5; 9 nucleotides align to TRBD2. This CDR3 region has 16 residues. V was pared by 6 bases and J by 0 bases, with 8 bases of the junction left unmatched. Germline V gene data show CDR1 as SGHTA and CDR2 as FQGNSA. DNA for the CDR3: TGTGCCAGCAGTTTCCCGGGACTAGCCTACCAAGAGACCCAGTACTTC. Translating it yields CASSFPGLAYQETQYF. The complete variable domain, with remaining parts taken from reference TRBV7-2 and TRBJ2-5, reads GAGVSQSPSNKVTEKGKDVELRCDPISGHTALYWYRQSLGQGLEFLIYFQGNSAPDKSGLPSDRFSAERTGGSVSTLTIQRTQQEDSAVYLCASSFPGLAYQETQYFGPGTRLLVL.

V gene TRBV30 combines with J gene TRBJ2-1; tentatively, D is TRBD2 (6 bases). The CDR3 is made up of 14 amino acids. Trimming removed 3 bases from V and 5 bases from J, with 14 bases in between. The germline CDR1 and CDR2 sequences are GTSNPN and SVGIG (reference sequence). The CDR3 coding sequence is TGTGCCTGGAGGCGGGGCATGATGGACAATGAGCAGTTCTTC. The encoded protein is CAWRRGMMDNEQFF.

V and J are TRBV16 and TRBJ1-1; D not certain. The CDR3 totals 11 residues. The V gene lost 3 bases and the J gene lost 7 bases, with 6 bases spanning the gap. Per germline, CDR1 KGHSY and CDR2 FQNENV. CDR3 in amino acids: CASSQEIEAFF. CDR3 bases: TGTGCCAGCAGCCAGGAGATTGAAGCTTTCTTT.

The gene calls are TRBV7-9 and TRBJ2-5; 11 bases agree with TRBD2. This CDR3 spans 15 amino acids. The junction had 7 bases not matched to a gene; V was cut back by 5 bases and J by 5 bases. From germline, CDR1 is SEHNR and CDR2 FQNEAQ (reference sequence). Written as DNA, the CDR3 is TGTGCCAGCAGCGTTAGCGGGAGGGCCGGTGAGACCCAGTACTTC. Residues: CASSVSGRAGETQYF.

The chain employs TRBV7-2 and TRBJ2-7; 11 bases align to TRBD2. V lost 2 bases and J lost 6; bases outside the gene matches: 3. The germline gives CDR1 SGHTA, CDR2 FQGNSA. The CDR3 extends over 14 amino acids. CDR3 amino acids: CASSLLAGGGEQYF. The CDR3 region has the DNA TGTGCCAGCAGCTTACTAGCGGGAGGAGGCGAGCAGTACTTC.

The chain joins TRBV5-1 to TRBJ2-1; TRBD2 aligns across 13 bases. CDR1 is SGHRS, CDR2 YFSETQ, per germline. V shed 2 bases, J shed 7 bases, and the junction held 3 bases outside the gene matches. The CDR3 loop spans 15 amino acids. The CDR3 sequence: CASSLLAGGLNEQFF. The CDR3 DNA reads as TGCGCCAGCAGCTTACTAGCGGGAGGGCTAAATGAGCAGTTCTTC.

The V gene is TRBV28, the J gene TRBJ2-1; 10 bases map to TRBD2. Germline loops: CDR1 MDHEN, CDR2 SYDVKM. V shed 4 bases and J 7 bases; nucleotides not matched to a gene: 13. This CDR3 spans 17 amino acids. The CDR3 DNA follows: TGTGCCAGCAGTTGGGGTGGAGCGGGAGGGCCCTCGAATGAGCAGTTCTTC. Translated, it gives CASSWGGAGGPSNEQFF.

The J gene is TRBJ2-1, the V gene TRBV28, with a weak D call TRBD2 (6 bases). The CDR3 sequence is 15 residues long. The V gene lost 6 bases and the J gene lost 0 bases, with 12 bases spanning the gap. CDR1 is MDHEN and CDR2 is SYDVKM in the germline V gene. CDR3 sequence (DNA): TGTGCCAGCAGCACCGGAGGGAGCTCCTACAATGAGCAGTTCTTC. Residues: CASSTGGSSYNEQFF.

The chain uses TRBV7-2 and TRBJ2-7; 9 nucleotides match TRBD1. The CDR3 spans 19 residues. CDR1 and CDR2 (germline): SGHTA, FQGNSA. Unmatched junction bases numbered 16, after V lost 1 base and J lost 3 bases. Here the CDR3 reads CASSLVHSATGGAYYEQYF. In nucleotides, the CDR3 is TGTGCCAGCAGCTTAGTTCATAGCGCCACAGGGGGCGCTTACTACGAGCAGTACTTC.

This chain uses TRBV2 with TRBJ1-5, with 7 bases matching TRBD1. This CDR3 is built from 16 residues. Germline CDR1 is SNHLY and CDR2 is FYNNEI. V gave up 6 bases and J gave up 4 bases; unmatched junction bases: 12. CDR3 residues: CASRAGGQGDNQPQHF. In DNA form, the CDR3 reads TGTGCCAGCAGGGCGGGGGGTCAGGGGGATAATCAGCCCCAGCATTTT.

The CDR3 nucleotides are TGTGCCAGCAGTGCGGACAGGGTCTCCTACGAGCAGTACTTC. Its translation is CASSADRVSYEQYF. The rearrangement joins TRBV27 to TRBJ2-7; 8 positions agree with TRBD1. V shed 5 bases and J 0 bases; nucleotides not matched to a gene: 3. The CDR3 has 14 residues. Germline CDR1 reads MNHEY; CDR2 reads SMNVEV (reference sequence).

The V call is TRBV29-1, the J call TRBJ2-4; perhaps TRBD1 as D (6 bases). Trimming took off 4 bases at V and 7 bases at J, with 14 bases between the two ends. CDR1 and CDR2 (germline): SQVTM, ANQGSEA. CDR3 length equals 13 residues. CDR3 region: CSVGGGSANIQYF. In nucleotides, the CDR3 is TGCAGCGTTGGAGGGGGATCCGCGAACATTCAGTACTTC.

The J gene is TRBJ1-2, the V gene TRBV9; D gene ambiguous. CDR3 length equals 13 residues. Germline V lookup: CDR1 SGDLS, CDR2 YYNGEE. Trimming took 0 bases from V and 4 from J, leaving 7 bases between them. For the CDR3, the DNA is TGTGCCAGCAGCGTAGATCCGGGCTATGGCTACACCTTC. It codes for CASSVDPGYGYTF.

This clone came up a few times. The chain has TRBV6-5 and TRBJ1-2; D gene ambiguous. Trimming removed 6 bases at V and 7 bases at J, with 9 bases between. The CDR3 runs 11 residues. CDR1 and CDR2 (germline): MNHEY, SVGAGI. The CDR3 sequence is CASRTQTGYTF. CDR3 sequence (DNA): TGTGCCAGCAGGACTCAGACTGGCTACACCTTC.

The DNA of the CDR3 is TGTGCCAGCAGCATAGGACAGGGGCGAGTCGATGAGCAGTTCTTC. Protein: CASSIGQGRVDEQFF. The chain links TRBV9 to TRBJ2-1, with 9 bases lining up with TRBD1. CDR3 length: 15 amino acids. The V segment lost 4 bases and the J segment 8 bases; nucleotides outside the gene matches: 10. Per germline, CDR1 SGDLS and CDR2 YYNGEE.

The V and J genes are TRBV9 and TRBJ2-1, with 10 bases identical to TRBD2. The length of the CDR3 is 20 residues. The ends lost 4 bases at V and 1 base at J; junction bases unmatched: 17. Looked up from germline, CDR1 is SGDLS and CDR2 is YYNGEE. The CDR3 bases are TGTGCCAGCAGCATAGCTAGCGGGAGAACGGGGCCGCGTTCCTACAATGAGCAGTTCTTC. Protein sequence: CASSIASGRTGPRSYNEQFF.

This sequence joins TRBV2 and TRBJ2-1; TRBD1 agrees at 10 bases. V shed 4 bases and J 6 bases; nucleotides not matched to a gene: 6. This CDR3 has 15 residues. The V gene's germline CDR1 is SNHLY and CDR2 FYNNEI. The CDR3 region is CASSAGQGLSNEQFF. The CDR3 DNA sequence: TGTGCCAGCAGTGCGGGACAGGGGTTGTCCAATGAGCAGTTCTTC.

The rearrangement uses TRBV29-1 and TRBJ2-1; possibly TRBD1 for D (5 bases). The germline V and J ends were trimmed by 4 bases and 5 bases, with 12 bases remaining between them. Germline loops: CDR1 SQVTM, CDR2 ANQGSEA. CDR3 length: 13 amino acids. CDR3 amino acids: CSVGWGSDNEQFF. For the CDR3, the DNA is TGCAGCGTTGGGTGGGGCTCGGACAATGAGCAGTTCTTC.

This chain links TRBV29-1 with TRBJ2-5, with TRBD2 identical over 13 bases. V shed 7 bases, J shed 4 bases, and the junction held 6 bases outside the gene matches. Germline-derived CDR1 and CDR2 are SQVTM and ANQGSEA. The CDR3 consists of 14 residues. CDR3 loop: CSGLGTSGTETQYF. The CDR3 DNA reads TGCAGCGGGCTAGGGACTAGCGGGACAGAGACCCAGTACTTC.

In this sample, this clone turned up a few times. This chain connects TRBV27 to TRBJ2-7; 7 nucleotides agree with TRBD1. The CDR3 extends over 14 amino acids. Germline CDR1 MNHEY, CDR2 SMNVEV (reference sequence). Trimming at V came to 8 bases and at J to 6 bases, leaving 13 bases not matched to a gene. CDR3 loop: CASQIVRGSGEQYF. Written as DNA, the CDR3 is TGTGCCAGCCAAATCGTCAGGGGGTCGGGCGAGCAGTACTTC.

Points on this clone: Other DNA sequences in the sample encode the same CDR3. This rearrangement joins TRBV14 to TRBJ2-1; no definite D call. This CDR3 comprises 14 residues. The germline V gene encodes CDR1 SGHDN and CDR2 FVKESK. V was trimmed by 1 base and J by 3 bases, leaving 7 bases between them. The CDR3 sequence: CASSQGGSYNEQFF. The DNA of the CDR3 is TGTGCCAGCAGCCAAGGTGGTAGCTACAATGAGCAGTTCTTC. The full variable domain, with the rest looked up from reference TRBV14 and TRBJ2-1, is EAGVTQFPSHSVIEKGQTVTLRCDPISGHDNLYWYRRVMGKEIKFLLHFVKESKQDESGMPNNRFLAERTGGTYSTLKVQPAELEDSGVYFCASSQGGSYNEQFFGPGTRLTVL.

This chain's CDR3 is CASSPRVSRAFF. CDR3 DNA sequence: TGTGCCAGCAGCCCCAGGGTCAGCAGAGCTTTCTTT. The rearrangement links TRBV28 to TRBJ1-1, with D tentatively TRBD1 (5 bases). V lost 6 bases and J lost 10, with 15 bases in between. The CDR3 covers 12 residues. The V gene's germline CDR1 is MDHEN and CDR2 SYDVKM.

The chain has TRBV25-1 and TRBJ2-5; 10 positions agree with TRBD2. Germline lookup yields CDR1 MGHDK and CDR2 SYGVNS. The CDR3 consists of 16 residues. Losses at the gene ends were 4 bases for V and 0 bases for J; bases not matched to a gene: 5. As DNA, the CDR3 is TGTGCCAGCAGTGCGCCGACTAGCGGGCACCAAGAGACCCAGTACTTC. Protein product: CASSAPTSGHQETQYF.

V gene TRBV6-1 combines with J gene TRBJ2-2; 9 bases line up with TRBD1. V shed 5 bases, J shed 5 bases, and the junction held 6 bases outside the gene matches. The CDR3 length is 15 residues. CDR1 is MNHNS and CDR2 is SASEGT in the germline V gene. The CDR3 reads CASSQQGAVTGELFF. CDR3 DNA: TGTGCCAGCAGTCAACAGGGGGCGGTTACCGGGGAGCTGTTTTTT.